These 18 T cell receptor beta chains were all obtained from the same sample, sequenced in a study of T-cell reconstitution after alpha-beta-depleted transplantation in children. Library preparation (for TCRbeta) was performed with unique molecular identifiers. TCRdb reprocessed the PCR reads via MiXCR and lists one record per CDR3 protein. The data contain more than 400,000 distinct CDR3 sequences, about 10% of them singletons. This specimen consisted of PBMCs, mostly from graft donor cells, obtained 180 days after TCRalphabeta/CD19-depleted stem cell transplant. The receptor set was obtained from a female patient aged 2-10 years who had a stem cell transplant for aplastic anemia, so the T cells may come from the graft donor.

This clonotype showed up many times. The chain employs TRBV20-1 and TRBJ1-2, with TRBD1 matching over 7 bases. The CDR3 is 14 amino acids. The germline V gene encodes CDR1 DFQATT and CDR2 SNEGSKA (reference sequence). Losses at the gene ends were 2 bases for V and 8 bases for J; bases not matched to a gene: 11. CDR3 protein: CSARRSGGRSGYTF. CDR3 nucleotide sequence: TGCAGTGCTAGAAGGTCAGGGGGAAGAAGCGGCTACACCTTC.

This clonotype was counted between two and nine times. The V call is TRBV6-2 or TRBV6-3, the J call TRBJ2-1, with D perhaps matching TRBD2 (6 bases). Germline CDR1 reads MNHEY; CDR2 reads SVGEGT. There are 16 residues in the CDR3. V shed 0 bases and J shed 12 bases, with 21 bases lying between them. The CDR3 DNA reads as TGTGCCAGCAGTTACTCATCGGCAGGGAGGCATGATGTGCAGTTCTTC. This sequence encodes CASSYSSAGRHDVQFF.

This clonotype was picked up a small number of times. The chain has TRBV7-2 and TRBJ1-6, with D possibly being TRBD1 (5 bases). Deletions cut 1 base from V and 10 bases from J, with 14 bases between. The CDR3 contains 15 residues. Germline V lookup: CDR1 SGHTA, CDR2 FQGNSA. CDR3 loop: CASSLERGFNSPLHF. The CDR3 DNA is TGTGCCAGCAGCTTAGAGAGGGGTTTTAACTCACCCCTCCACTTT. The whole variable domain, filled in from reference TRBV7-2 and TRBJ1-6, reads GAGVSQSPSNKVTEKGKDVELRCDPISGHTALYWYRQSLGQGLEFLIYFQGNSAPDKSGLPSDRFSAERTGGSVSTLTIQRTQQEDSAVYLCASSLERGFNSPLHFGNGTRLTVT.

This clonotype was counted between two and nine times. The CDR3 protein is CASSESAGQVGGYTF. The CDR3 DNA reads as TGTGCCAGCAGTGAATCCGCAGGGCAGGTCGGTGGCTACACCTTC. This rearrangement joins TRBV25-1 to TRBJ1-2; tentatively, D is TRBD1 (5 bases). V lost 1 base to trimming and J lost 7 bases, with 16 bases between them. This CDR3 is 15 amino acids long. Per the germline V gene, CDR1 is MGHDK and CDR2 is SYGVNS.

DNA for the CDR3: TGCGCCAGCAGCCAAAGCCTTAGCTCAGTGGCGGGAGTGGTTGAGCAGTTCTTC. Translating gives CASSQSLSSVAGVVEQFF. The chain joins TRBV4-3 to TRBJ2-1, with 7 bases fitting TRBD2. Trimming cost V 2 bases and J 9 bases; bases outside gene matches: 19. Germline lookup yields CDR1 LGHNA and CDR2 YSLEER. The CDR3 length is 18 residues.

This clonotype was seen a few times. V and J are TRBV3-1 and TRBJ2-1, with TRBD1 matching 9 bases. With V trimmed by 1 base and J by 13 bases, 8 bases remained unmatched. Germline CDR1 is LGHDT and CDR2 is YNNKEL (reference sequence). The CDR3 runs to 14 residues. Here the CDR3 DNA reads TGTGCCAGCAGCCAAGGCGGACAGGGGAAATTACAGTTCTTC. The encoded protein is CASSQGGQGKLQFF.

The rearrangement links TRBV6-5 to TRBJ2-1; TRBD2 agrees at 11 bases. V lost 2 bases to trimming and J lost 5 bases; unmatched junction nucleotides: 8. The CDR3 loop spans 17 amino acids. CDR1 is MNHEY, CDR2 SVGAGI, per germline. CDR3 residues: CASSYHRLAGLDNEQFF. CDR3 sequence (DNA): TGTGCCAGCAGTTACCACAGACTAGCGGGATTGGACAATGAGCAGTTCTTC.

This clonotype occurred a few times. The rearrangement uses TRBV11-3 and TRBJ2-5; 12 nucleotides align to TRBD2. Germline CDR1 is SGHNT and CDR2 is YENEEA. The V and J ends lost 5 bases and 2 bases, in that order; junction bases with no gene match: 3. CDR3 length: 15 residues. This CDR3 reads CASSTGLAGQETQYF. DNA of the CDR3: TGTGCCAGCAGCACGGGACTAGCGGGTCAAGAGACCCAGTACTTC.

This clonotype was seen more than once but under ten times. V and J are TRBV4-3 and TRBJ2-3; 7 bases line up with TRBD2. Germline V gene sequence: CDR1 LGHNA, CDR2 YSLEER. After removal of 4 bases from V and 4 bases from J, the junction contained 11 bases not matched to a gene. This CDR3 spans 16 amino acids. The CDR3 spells CASSPEEGGPADTQYF. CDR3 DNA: TGCGCCAGCAGCCCGGAGGAGGGAGGGCCGGCAGATACGCAGTATTTT.

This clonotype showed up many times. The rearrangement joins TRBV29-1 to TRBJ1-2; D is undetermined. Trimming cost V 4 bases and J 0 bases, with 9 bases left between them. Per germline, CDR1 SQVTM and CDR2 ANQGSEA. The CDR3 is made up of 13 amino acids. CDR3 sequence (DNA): TGCAGCGTTGCTAAGGACGCTAACTATGGCTACACCTTC. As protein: CSVAKDANYGYTF.

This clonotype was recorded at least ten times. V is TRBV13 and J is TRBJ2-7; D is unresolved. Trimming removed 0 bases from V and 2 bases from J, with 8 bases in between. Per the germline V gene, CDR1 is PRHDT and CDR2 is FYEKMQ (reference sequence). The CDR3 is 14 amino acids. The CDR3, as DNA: TGTGCCAGCAGCTTAGGCCAGAGCACCTACGAGCAGTACGTC. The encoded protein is CASSLGQSTYEQYV.

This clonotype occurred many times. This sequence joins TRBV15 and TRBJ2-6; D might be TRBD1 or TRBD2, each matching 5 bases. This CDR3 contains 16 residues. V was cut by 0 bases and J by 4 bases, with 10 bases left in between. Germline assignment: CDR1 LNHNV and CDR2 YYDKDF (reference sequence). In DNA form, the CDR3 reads TGTGCCACCAGCAGAGATCGAGGGACCGGGGCCAACGTCCTGACTTTC. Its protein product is CATSRDRGTGANVLTF.

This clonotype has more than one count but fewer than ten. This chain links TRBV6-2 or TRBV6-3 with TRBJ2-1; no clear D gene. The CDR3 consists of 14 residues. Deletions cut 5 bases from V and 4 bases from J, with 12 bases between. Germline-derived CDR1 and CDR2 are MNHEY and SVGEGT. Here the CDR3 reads CASSATRVYNEQFF. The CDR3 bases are TGTGCCAGCAGTGCGACTCGGGTTTACAATGAGCAGTTCTTC.

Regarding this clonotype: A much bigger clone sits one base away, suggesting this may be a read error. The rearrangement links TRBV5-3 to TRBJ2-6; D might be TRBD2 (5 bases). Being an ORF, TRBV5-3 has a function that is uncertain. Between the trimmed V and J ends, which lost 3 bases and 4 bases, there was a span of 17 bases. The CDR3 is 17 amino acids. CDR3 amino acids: CARSSSVWPGGANVLTF. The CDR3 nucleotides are TGTGCCAGAAGCTCTTCCGTTTGGCCGGGAGGGGCCAACGTCCTGACTTTC.

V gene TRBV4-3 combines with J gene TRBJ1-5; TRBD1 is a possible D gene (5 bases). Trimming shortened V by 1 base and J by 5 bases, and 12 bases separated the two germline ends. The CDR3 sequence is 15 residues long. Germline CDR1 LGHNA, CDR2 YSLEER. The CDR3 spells CASSQAQGSYQPQHF. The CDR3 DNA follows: TGCGCCAGCAGCCAAGCTCAGGGATCCTATCAGCCCCAGCATTTT.

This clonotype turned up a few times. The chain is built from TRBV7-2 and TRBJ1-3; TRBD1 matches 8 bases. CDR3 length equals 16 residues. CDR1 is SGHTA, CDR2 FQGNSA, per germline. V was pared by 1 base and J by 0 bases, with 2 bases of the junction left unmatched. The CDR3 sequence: CASSLGGTGSGNTIYF. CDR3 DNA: TGTGCCAGCAGCTTAGGAGGGACAGGCTCTGGAAACACCATATATTTT.

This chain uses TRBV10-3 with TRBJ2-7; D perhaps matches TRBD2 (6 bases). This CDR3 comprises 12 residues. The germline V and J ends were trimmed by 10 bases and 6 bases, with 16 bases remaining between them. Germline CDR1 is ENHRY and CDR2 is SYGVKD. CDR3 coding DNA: TGTGCCACCGCCAGCGGGTTAGCCGAGCAGTACGTC. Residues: CATASGLAEQYV.

CDR3 loop: CASSLLMVAVVYEQYF. The CDR3 nucleotides read TGTGCCAGCAGTCTACTGATGGTAGCGGTAGTTTACGAGCAGTACTTC. This chain joins TRBV28 and TRBJ2-7, with D possibly TRBD2 on 6 matching bases. The CDR3 extends over 16 amino acids. Trimming removed 5 bases from V and 4 bases from J, with 21 bases in between. The germline gives CDR1 MDHEN, CDR2 SYDVKM.